This TCR beta chain derives from a study of OX40 agonist ivuxolimab in advanced cancers. Broadly, across the study: The costimulatory receptor OX40 (CD134) was targeted by ivuxolimab, a fully human IgG2 agonistic monoclonal antibody. Intravenous ivuxolimab was administered to patients every 2 weeks at six dose levels: 0.01, 0.1, 0.3, 1.5, 3 and 10 mg/kg. Of the roughly 54 patients in dose escalation, some 19 had hepatocellular carcinoma, approximately 15 had melanoma, 9 had renal cell carcinoma and 9 had head and neck cancer. In the dose-escalation cohort, roughly 82% of patients were male, and the mean age was approximately 60 years with a range of 23 to 79. Patients were allowed to have had prior anti-PD-1, anti-PD-L1 or anti-CTLA-4 therapy, and more than 30% of the dose-escalation patients had previously received checkpoint inhibitors. Partial responses occurred in three dose-escalation patients, of whom one had hepatocellular carcinoma and two had cutaneous melanoma. Peripheral TCRbeta sequencing was intended to test whether TCR sequence diversity was altered and clonal T-cell expansion was caused by ivuxolimab. The monotherapy dose-escalation portion (N of about 47 patients) of the phase I ivuxolimab trial is reported in the paper. Results and caveats for the whole study, not just this receptor: Antigen specificity was not determined for the clonally expanded peripheral T cells. In the 0.1-3.0 mg/kg groups, partial responders were among the patients with the lowest normalized peripheral clonal expansion, particularly in CD8+ T cells. At doses from 0.1 to 3.0 mg/kg, clonal expansion was seen in both CD4+ and CD8+ blood T cells between baseline and week 6. Low levels of normalized T-cell clonal expansion were also seen in some nonresponding patients. On average, CD8+ T cells showed more expanded clones than CD4+ T cells after ivuxolimab.

Patients with a history of autoimmune disease or receiving systemic immunosuppression were excluded from the trial. Peripheral blood for TCR sequencing was collected from all dose cohorts at baseline, on cycle 4 day 1, and on cycle 7 day 1. The samples were drawn from a first-in-human, open-label, multicenter phase I dose-escalation trial of ivuxolimab. Adults with locally advanced or metastatic melanoma, renal cell, hepatocellular, or head and neck squamous cell carcinoma were enrolled in the trial. Before TCR sequencing, CD4+ T cells and CD8+ T cells were sorted from peripheral blood as separate populations. Germline trimming amounts to 6 bases on V and 6 bases on J, with 17 as the count of junction bases outside the gene matches. The CDR3 sequence holds 16 residues, the cysteine and phenylalanine included. Kept here is only the CDR3 DNA, which spans 48 bases and is read in frame from base 1. The germline V gene provides CDR1 SQVTM and CDR2 ANQGSEA.

Of note for this clone: The antigen it recognizes is unknown. No qualities accompany the bases; no much larger clone lies one base away.

Genomic DNA was isolated from the sorted cells so that the TCRbeta CDR3 region could be sequenced. The immunoSEQ Assay was used for sequencing of TCRbeta CDR3 regions. The clones in this table, taken by TCRdb from immuneACCESS, are in-frame only. Not every clone is retained; where verified, under half of the shortfall comes from an unresolved V gene, and the cause of the rest is unknown. Within this sample are roughly 10,000 clones, with around three fifths of them counted one time only. The ten top clones hold roughly 24% of the sample. The sample here was CD4+ or CD8+ T cells sorted from blood, taken in a trial of the OX40 agonist ivuxolimab. Recombination connected TRBV29-1 to TRBJ1-2, and 9 junctional nucleotides match TRBD1. This clonotype was sampled from an adult with an advanced solid tumor such as melanoma, head and neck, liver or kidney cancer. This receptor carries the CDR3 CSVRATDRGFGNGYTF. Here is the DNA: TGCAGCGTAAGGGCAACCGACAGGGGGTTTGGAAATGGCTACACCTTC.